The 3 T cell receptor beta chains reported below all come from one sample, sequenced in a study of PD-1 blockade in classical Hodgkin lymphoma. TCRdb's table, derived via immunoSEQ multiplex PCR, lists solely in-frame clones and lacks some. The table has under 30,000 clones, roughly 70% seen once; the top ten hold about 3.3%. Every patient had relapsed following autologous stem cell transplantation, and cohorts differed in brentuximab vedotin exposure. The sequencing used peripheral blood mononuclear cells (PBMCs), collected before the second cycle of nivolumab. The receptors stem from a human donor with classical Hodgkin lymphoma.

This clone was found a few times. This chain connects TRBV11-2 to TRBJ2-7, with D hard to call. Germline loops: CDR1 SGHAT, CDR2 FQNNGV. Between the trimmed V and J ends, which lost 5 bases and 4 bases, there was a span of 12 bases. The CDR3 runs 13 residues. CDR3: CASSPSVIYEQYF. The CDR3 coding sequence is TGTGCCAGCAGCCCCTCCGTAATTTACGAGCAGTACTTC.

This chain links TRBV2 with TRBJ2-1; 13 positions match TRBD2. The junction had 5 bases not matched to a gene; V was cut back by 6 bases and J by 6 bases. Per the germline V gene, CDR1 is SNHLY and CDR2 is FYNNEI. CDR3 length: 15 amino acids. CDR3 protein: CASRGTSGGANEQFF. DNA of the CDR3: TGTGCCAGCAGGGGAACTAGCGGGGGGGCCAATGAGCAGTTCTTC.

The gene calls are TRBV6-4 and TRBJ1-1; D is unresolved. The CDR3 runs 13 residues. Germline V lookup: CDR1 MRHNA, CDR2 SNTAGT. The V end lost 2 bases, the J end lost 1 base, and 5 bases lay between the germline ends. The CDR3 loop reads CASSDRTNTEAFF. In DNA form, the CDR3 reads TGTGCCAGCAGTGACAGGACGAACACTGAAGCTTTCTTT.